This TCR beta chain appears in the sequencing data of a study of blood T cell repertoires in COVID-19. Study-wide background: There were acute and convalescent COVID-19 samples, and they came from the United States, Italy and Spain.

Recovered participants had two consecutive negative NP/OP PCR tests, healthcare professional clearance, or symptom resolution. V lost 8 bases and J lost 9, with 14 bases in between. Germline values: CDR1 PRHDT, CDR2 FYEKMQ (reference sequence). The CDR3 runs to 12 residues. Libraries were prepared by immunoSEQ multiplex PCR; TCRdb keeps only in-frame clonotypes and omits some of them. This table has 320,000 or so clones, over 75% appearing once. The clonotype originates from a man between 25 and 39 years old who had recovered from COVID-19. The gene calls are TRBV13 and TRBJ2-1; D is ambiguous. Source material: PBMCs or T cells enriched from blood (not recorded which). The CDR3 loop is CASLLPPGEQFF. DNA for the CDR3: TGTGCCAGCCTCCTCCCTCCCGGTGAGCAGTTCTTC.